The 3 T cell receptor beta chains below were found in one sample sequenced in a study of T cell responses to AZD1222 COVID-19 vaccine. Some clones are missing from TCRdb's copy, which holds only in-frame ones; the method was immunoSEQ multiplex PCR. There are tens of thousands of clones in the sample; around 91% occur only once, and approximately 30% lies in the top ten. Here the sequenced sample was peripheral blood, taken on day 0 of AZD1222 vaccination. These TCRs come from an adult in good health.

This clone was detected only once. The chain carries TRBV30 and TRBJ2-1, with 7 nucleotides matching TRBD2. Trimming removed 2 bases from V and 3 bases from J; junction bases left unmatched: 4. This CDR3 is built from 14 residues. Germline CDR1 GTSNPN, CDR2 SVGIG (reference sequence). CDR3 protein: CAWSSGGSYNEQFF. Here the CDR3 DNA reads TGTGCCTGGAGTAGTGGCGGGAGCTACAATGAGCAGTTCTTC.

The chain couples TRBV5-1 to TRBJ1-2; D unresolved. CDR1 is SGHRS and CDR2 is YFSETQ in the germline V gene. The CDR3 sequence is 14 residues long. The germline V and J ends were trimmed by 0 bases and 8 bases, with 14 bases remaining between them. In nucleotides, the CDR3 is TGCGCCAGCAGCTTGGCCGGAGGCTTTGGAGGCTACACCTTC. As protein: CASSLAGGFGGYTF.

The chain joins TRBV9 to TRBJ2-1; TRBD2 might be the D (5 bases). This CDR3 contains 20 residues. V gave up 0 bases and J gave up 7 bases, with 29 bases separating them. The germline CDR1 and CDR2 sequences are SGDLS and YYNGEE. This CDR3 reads CASSVATPGVRWGDRNEQFF. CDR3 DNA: TGTGCCAGCAGCGTAGCTACTCCTGGGGTACGGTGGGGAGATAGGAATGAGCAGTTCTTC.